The entry below gives a single T cell receptor (beta chain) sequence along with its context. Primers used in a second PCR of roughly 6 to 12 cycles were a sample-barcoded 5' primer and a J-beta primer mix. All samples gave at least 3 million CDR3-containing paired-end reads. TCRdb ran MiXCR on the 5' RACE reads and lists one entry per CDR3 protein. This sample has about 1.6 million distinct CDR3 sequences, with roughly 30% found just once. This entry belongs to a study of blood T cells in healthy people across ages. The germline V gene has CDR1 DFQATT and CDR2 SNEGSKA (reference sequence). Trimming shortened V by 6 bases and J by 10 bases, and 16 bases separated the two germline ends. The CDR3 is 12 amino acids.

The rearrangement uses TRBV20-1 and TRBJ2-1; D remains ambiguous. The TCR originated in a woman in her twenties or thirties in good health. What was sequenced was blood. The CDR3 region is CSAPGRPLEQFF. For the CDR3, the DNA is TGCAGTGCCCCCGGACGGCCTCTAGAGCAGTTCTTC.